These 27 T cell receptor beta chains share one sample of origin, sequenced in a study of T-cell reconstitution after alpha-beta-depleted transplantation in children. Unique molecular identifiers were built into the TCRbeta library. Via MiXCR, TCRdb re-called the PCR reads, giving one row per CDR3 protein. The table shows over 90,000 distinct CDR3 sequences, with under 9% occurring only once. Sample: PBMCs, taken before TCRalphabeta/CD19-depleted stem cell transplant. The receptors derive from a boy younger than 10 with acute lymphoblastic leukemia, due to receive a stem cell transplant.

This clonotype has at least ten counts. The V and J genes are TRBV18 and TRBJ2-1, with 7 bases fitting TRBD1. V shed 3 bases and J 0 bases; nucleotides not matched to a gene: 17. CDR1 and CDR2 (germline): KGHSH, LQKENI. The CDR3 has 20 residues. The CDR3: CASSPSLGQSMSSSYNEQFF. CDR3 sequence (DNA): TGTGCCAGCTCACCTTCTTTGGGACAGAGTATGTCGAGCTCCTACAATGAGCAGTTCTTC.

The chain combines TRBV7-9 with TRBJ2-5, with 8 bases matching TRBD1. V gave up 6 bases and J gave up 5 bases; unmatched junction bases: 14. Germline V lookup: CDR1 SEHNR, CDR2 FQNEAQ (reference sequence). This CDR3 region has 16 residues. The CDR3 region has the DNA TGTGCCAGCAGACCAATTATGGACCGACAGGGGGAGACCCAGTACTTC. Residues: CASRPIMDRQGETQYF. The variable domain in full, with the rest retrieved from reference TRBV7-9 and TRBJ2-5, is DTGVSQNPRHKITKRGQNVTFRCDPISEHNRLYWYRQTLGQGPEFLTYFQNEAQLEKSRLLSDRFSAERPKGSFSTLEIQRTEQGDSAMYLCASRPIMDRQGETQYFGPGTRLLVL.

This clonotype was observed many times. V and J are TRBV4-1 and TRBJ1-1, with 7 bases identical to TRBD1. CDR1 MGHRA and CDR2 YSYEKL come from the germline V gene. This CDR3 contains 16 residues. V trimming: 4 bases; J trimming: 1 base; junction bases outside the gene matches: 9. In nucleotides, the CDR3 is TGCGCCAGCAGCCCCGGAACCGGGACAGCGAACACTGAAGCTTTCTTT. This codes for CASSPGTGTANTEAFF.

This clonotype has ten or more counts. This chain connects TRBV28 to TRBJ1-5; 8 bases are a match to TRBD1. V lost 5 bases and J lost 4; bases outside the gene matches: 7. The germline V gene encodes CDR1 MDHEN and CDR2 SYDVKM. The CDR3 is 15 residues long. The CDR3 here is CASSIRTGWNQPQHF. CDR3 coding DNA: TGTGCCAGCAGTATCCGGACAGGGTGGAATCAGCCCCAGCATTTT.

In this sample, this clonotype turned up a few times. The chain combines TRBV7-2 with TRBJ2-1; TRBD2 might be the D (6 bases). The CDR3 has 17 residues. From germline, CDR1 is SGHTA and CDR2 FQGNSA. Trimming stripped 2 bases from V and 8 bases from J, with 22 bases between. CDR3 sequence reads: CASSLTGALAAADEQFF. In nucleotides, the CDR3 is TGTGCCAGCAGCTTAACGGGAGCTCTCGCGGCGGCGGATGAGCAGTTCTTC.

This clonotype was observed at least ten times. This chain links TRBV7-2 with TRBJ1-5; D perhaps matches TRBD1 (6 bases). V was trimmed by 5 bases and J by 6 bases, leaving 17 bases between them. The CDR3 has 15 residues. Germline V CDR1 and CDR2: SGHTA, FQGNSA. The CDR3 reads CASSRLGGESQPQHF. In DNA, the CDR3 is TGTGCCAGCAGCCGCCTCGGGGGCGAAAGTCAGCCCCAGCATTTT.

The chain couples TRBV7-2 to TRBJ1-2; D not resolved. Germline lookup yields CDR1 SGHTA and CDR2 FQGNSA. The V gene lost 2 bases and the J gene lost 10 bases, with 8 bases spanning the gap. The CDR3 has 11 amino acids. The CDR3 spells CASSLQNYYTF. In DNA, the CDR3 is TGTGCCAGCAGCTTACAGAACTACTACACCTTC.

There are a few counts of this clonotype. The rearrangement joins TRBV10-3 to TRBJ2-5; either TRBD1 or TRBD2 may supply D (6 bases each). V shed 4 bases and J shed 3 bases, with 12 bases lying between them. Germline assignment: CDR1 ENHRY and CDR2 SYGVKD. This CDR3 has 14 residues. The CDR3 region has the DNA TGTGCCATCAGTGGATCGGGGGCCGAAGAGACCCAGTACTTC. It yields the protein CAISGSGAEETQYF.

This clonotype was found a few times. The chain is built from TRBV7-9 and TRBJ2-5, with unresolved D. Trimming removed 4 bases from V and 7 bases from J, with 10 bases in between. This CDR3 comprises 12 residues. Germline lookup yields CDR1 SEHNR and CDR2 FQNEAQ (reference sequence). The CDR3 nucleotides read TGTGCCAGCAGCTCCCTAGGAGTGACCCAGTACTTC. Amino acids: CASSSLGVTQYF.

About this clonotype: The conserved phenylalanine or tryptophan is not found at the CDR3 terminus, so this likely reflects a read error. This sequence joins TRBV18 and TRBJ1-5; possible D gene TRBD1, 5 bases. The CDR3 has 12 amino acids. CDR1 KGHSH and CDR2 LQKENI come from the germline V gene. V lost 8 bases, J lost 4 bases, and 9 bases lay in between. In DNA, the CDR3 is TGTGCCAGCACAGAGGGGAATCAGCCCCAGCATCTT. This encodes CASTEGNQPQHL.

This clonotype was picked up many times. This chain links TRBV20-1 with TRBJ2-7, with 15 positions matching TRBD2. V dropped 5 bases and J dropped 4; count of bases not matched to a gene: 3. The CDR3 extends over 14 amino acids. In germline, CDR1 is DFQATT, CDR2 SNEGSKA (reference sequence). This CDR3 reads CSAWTSGGAYEQYF. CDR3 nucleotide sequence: TGCAGTGCTTGGACTAGCGGGGGGGCGTACGAGCAGTACTTC.

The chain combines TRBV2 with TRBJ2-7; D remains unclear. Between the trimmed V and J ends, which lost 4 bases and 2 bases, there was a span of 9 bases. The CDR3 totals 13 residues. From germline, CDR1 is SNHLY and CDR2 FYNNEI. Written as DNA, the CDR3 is TGTGCCAGCAGTGTTGGAAGGGCCTACGAGCAGTACTTC. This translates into CASSVGRAYEQYF.

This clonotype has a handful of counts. Here the CDR3 reads CSAGGGGNTGELFF. CDR3 DNA: TGCAGTGCGGGGGGGGGAGGGAACACCGGGGAGCTGTTTTTT. The chain uses TRBV20-1 and TRBJ2-2; 7 nucleotides align to TRBD2. The CDR3 loop spans 14 amino acids. The junction had 5 bases not matched to a gene; V was cut back by 6 bases and J by 1 base. Germline V gene data show CDR1 as DFQATT and CDR2 as SNEGSKA (reference sequence).

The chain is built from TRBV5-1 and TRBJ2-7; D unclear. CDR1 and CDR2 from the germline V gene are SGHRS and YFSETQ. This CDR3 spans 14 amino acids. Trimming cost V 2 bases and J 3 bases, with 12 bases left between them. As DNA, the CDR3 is TGCGCCAGCAGCTTAGCCCAGGACGGCTACGAGCAGTACTTC. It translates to CASSLAQDGYEQYF.

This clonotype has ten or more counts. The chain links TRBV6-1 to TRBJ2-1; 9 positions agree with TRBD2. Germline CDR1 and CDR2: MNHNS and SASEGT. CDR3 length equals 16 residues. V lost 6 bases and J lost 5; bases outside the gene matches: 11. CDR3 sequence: CASREPGGGVHNEQFF. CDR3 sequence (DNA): TGTGCCAGCAGGGAACCGGGCGGGGGGGTTCACAATGAGCAGTTCTTC.

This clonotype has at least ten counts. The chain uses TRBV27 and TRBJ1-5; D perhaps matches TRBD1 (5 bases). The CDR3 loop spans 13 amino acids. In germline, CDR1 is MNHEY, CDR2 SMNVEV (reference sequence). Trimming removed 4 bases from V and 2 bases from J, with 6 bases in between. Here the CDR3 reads CASSWGGNQPQHF. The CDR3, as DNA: TGTGCCAGCAGTTGGGGGGGCAATCAGCCCCAGCATTTT.

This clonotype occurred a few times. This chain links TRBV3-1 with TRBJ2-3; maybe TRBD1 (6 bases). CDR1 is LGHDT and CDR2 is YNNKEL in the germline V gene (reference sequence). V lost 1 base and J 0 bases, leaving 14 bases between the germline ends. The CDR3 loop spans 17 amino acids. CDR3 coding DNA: TGTGCCAGCAGCCAAGCTTACAGGGTCCCTAGCACAGATACGCAGTATTTT. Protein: CASSQAYRVPSTDTQYF.

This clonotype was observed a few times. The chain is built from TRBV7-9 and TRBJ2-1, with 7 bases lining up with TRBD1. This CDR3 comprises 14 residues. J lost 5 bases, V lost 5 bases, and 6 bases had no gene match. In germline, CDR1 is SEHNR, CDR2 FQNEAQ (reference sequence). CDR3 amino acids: CASSPGTVDNEQFF. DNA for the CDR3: TGTGCCAGCAGCCCCGGGACAGTGGACAATGAGCAGTTCTTC.

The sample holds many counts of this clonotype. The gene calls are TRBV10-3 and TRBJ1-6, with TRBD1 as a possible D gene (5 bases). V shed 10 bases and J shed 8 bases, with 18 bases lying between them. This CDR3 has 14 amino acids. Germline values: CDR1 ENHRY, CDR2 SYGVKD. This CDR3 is CATGVREGDSPLHF. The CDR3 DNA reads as TGTGCCACCGGGGTCAGGGAAGGGGATTCACCCCTCCACTTT.

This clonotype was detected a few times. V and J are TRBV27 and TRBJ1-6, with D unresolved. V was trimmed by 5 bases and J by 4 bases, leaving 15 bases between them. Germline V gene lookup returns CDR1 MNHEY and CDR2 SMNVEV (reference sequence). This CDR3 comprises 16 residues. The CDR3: CASSGNSGLYNSPLHF. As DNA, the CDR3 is TGTGCCAGCAGTGGAAACAGCGGCCTATATAATTCACCCCTCCACTTT.

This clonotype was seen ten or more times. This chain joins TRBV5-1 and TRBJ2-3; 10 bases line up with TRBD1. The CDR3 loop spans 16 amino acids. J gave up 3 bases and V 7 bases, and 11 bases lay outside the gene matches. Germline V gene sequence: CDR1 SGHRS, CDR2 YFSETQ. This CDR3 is CASGTLRGQGTDTQYF. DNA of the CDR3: TGCGCCAGCGGAACCCTACGGGGACAGGGGACAGATACGCAGTATTTT.

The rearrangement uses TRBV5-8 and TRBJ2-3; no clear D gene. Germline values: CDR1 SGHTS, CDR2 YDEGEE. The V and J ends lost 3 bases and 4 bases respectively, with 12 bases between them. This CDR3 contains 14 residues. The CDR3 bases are TGTGCCAGCAGCTCCCGACCGCCCGCAGATACGCAGTATTTT. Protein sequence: CASSSRPPADTQYF. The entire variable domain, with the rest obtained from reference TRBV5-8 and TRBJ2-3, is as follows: EAGVTQSPTHLIKTRGQQATLRCSPISGHTSVYWYQQALGLGLQFLLWYDEGEERNRGNFPPRFSGRQFPNYSSELNVNALELEDSALYLCASSSRPPADTQYFGPGTRLTVL.

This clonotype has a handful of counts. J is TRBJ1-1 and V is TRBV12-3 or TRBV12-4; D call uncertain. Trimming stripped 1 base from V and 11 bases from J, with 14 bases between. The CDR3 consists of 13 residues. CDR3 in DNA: TGTGCCAGCAGTTTAGTTTTTGCAGGAGGGGCTTTCTTT. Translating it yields CASSLVFAGGAFF.

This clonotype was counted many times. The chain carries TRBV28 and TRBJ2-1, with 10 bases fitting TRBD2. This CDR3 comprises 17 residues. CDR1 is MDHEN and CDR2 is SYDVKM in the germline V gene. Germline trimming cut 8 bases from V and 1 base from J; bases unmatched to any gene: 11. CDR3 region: CASRRERGGRSYNEQFF. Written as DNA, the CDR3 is TGTGCCAGCCGGAGGGAGCGGGGGGGCCGATCCTACAATGAGCAGTTCTTC.

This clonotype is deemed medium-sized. CDR3 DNA: TGTGCCAGCAGTGAAGCGCGTGGGTCCTATGGCTACACCTTC. It yields the protein CASSEARGSYGYTF. This chain joins TRBV2 and TRBJ1-2; D gene unclear. Germline V gene data show CDR1 as SNHLY and CDR2 as FYNNEI. Trimming cost V 0 bases and J 4 bases, with 9 bases left between them. The CDR3 is 14 residues long.

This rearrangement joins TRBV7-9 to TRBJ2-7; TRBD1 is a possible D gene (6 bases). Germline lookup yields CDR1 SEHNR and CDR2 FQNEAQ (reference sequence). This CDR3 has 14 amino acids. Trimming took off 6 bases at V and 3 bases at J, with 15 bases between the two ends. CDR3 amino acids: CASRGRGGNYEQYF. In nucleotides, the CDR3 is TGTGCCAGCAGAGGAAGAGGGGGAAACTACGAGCAGTACTTC.

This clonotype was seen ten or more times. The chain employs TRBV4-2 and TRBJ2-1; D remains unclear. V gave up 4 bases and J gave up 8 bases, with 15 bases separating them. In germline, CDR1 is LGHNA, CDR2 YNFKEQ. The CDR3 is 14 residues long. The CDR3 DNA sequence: TGTGCCAGCAGCCCCGGAAGGCTTAAGGATGAGCAGTTCTTC. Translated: CASSPGRLKDEQFF.